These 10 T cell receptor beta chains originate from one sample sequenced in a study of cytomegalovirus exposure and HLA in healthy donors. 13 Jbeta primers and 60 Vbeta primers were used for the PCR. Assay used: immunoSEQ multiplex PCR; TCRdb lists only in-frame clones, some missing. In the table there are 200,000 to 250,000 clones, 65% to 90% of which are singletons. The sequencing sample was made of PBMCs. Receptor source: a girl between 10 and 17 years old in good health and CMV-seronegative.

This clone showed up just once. The CDR3 is CASRSTGDYGYTF. The CDR3 nucleotides are TGTGCCAGCAGATCCACGGGGGACTATGGCTACACCTTC. The chain carries TRBV25-1 and TRBJ1-2, with a possible D match to TRBD1 (5 bases). The CDR3 loop spans 13 amino acids. The germline gives CDR1 MGHDK, CDR2 SYGVNS. Trimming removed 6 bases from V and 3 bases from J, with 11 bases in between.

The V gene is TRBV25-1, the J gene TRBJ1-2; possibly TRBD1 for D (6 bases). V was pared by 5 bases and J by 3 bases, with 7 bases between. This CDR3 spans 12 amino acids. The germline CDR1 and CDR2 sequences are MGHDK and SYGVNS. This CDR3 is CASSQGYYGYTF. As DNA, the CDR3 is TGTGCCAGCAGTCAGGGGTACTATGGCTACACCTTC.

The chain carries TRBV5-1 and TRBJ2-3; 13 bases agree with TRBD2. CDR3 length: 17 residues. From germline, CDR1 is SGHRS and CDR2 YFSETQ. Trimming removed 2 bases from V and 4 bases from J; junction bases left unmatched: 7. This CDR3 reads CASSFSGTSGAADTQYF. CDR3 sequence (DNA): TGCGCCAGCAGCTTTTCTGGGACTAGCGGGGCAGCAGATACGCAGTATTTT. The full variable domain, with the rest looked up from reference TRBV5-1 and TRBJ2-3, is KAGVTQTPRYLIKTRGQQVTLSCSPISGHRSVSWYQQTPGQGLQFLFEYFSETQRNKGNFPGRFSGRQFSNSRSEMNVSTLELGDSALYLCASSFSGTSGAADTQYFGPGTRLTVL.

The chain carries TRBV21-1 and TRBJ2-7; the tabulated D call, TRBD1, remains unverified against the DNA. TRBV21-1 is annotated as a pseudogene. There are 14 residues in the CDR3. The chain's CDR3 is CASTPAGTGYEQYF. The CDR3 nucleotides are TGTGCCAGCACCCCGGCCGGGACAGGGTACGAGCAGTACTTC.

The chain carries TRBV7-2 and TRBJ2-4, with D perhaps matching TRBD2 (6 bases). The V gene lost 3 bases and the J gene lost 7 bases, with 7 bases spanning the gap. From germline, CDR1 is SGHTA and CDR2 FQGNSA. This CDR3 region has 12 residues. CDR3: CASSLAGNIQYF. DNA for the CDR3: TGTGCCAGCAGCTTGGCGGGGAACATTCAGTACTTC.

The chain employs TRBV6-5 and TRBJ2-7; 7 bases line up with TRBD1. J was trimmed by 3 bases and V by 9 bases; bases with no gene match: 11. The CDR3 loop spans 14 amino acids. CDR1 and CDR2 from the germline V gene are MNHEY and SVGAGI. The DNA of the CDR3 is TGTGCCAGTTCTAGACAGGGTCCCCGCTACGAGCAGTACTTC. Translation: CASSRQGPRYEQYF.

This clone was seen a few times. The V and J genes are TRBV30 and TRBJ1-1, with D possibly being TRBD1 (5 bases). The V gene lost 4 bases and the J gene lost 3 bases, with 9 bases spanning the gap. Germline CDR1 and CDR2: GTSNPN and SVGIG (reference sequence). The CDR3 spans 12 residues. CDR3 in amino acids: CAWTGGYTEAFF. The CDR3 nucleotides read TGTGCCTGGACCGGGGGTTACACTGAAGCTTTCTTT.

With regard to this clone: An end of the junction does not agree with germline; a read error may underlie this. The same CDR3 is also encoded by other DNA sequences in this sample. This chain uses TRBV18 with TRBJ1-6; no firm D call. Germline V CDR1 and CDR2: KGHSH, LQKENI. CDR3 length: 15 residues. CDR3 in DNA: TGCGCCAGCTCACCCACGGGAAGTATTAATTCACCCCTCCACTTT. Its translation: CASSPTGSINSPLHF.

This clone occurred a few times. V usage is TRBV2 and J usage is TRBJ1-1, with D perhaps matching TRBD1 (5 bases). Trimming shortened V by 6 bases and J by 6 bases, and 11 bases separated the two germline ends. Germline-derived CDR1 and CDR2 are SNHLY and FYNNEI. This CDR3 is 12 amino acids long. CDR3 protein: CASSAPGPEAFF. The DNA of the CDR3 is TGTGCCAGCAGCGCCCCAGGGCCTGAAGCTTTCTTT.

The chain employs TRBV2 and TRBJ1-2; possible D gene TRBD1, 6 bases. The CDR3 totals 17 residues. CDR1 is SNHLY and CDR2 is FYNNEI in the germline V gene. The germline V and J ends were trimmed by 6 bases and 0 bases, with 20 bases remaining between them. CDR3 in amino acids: CASSRTDEWDTNYGYTF. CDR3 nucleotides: TGTGCCAGCAGCCGGACGGACGAATGGGACACTAACTATGGCTACACCTTC.